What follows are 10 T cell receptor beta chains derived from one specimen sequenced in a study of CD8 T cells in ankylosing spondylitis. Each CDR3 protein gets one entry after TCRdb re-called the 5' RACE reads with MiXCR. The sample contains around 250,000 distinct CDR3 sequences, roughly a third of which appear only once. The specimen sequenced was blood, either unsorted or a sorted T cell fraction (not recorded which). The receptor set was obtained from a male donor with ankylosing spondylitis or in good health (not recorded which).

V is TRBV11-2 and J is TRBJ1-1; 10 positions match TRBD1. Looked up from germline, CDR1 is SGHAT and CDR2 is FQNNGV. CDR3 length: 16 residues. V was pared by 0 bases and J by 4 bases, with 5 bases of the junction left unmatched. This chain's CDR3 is CASSLDRTGGGTEAFF. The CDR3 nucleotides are TGTGCCAGCAGCTTAGATCGGACAGGGGGAGGCACTGAAGCTTTCTTT.

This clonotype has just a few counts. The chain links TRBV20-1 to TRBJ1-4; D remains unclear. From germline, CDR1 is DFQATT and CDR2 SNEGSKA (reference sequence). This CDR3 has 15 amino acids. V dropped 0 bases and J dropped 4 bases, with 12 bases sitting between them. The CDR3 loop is CSARDHLMSNEKLFF. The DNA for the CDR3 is TGCAGTGCTAGAGATCATCTGATGAGTAATGAAAAACTGTTTTTT.

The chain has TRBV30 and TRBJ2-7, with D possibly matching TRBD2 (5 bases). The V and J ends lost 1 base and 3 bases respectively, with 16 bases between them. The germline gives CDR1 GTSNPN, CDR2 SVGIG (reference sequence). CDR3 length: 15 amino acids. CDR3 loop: CAWSGTWTGDYEQYF. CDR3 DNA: TGTGCCTGGAGTGGTACTTGGACTGGGGACTACGAGCAGTACTTC.

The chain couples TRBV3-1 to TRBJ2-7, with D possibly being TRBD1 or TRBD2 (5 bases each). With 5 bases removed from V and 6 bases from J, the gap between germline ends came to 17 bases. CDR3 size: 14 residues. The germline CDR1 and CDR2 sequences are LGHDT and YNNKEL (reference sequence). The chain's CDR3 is CASSFRDGSFEQYF. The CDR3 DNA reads TGTGCCAGCAGCTTCCGGGACGGTTCTTTCGAGCAGTACTTC.

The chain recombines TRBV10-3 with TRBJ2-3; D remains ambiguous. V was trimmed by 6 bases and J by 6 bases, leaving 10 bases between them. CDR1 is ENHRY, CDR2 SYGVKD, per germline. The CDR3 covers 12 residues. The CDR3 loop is CAISPLGDTQYF. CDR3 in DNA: TGTGCCATCAGCCCTTTAGGGGATACGCAGTATTTT.

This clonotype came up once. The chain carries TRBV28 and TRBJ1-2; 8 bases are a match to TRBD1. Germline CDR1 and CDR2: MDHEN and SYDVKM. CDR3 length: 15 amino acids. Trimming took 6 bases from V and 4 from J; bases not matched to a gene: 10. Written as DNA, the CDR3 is TGTGCCAGCAGGCCAGGGGCAGGGGGCACCTATGGCTACACCTTC. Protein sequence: CASRPGAGGTYGYTF.

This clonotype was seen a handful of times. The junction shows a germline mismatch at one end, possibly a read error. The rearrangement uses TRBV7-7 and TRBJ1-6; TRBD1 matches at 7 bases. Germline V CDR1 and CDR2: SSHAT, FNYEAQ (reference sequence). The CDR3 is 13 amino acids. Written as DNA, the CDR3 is TGTGCTAGCAGCCCGACAGGGTCGGGGACCCTCCACTTT. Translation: CASSPTGSGTLHF.

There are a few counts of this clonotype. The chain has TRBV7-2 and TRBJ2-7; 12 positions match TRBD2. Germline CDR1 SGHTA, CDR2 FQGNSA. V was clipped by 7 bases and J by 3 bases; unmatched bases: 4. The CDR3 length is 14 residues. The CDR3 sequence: CASKLAGGHYEQYF. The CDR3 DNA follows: TGTGCCAGCAAACTAGCGGGGGGCCACTACGAGCAGTACTTC. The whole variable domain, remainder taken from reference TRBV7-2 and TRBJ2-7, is GAGVSQSPSNKVTEKGKDVELRCDPISGHTALYWYRQSLGQGLEFLIYFQGNSAPDKSGLPSDRFSAERTGGSVSTLTIQRTQQEDSAVYLCASKLAGGHYEQYFGPGTRLTVT.

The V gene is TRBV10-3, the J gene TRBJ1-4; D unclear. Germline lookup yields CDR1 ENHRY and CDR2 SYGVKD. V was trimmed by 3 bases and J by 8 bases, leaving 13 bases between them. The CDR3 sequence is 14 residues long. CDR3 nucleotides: TGTGCCATCAGTGACGCGGTCCTGGGGGAAAAACTGTTTTTT. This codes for CAISDAVLGEKLFF.

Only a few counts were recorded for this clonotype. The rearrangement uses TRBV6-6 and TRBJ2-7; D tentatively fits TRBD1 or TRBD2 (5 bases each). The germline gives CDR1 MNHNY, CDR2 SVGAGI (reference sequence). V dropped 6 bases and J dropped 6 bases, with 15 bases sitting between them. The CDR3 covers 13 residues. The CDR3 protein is CASSPTTGTEQYF. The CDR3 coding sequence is TGTGCCAGCAGCCCAACTACCGGGACCGAGCAGTACTTC.